The 6 T cell receptor beta chains presented below share a single source sample, sequenced in a study of T cells in women clearing cervical HPV infection. Profiling relied on immunoSEQ multiplex PCR, and the TCRdb table lists in-frame clones only, not all of them. The listing records tens of thousands of clones. Specimen: blood buffy coat. These receptor sequences come from a woman aged 18 to 75 with a cervical HPV16 infection that either progressed to CIN3+ or cleared (not recorded which).

For this clone: The read is 3 residues too short to cover the CDR3 end, so that end is filled in from the germline J gene. The J gene is TRBJ1-2, the V gene TRBV20-1, with TRBD1 matching over 7 bases. Trimming at V came to 6 bases and at J to 4 bases, leaving 11 bases not matched to a gene. The CDR3 runs 14 residues. Germline CDR1 DFQATT, CDR2 SNEGSKA (reference sequence). The CDR3 sequence is CSAAGARGVYGYTF. The sequenced CDR3 bases are TGCAGTGCCGCTGGGGCCAGGGGGGTCTATGGC.

As concerns this clone: The read terminates 3 residues before the CDR3 end, so the remaining end is supplied by the germline J gene. The gene calls are TRBV5-1 and TRBJ2-3; D is perhaps TRBD2 (6 bases). From germline, CDR1 is SGHRS and CDR2 YFSETQ. Trimming pared 0 bases from V and 8 bases from J, leaving 10 bases between. The CDR3 runs 13 residues. The CDR3 is CASSLAGEVTQYF. The CDR3 bases that were read are TGCGCCAGCAGCTTGGCCGGGGAGGTTACG.

A word on this clone: The read halts 3 residues ahead of the CDR3 end, with the missing end drawn from the germline J gene. The chain uses TRBV18 and TRBJ2-7, with 8 bases matching TRBD1. This CDR3 is built from 15 residues. Per germline, CDR1 KGHSH and CDR2 LQKENI. The trim removed 3 bases at V and 3 bases at J, leaving 7 bases unmatched. The CDR3 is CASSPSGQVNYEQYF. The CDR3 DNA, read in part, is TGTGCCAGCTCACCCTCGGGACAGGTGAACTACGAG.

In regard to this clone: The read comes to an end 3 residues before the CDR3 does, leaving the germline J gene to fill in the end. This chain uses TRBV7-2 with TRBJ1-2; 7 bases agree with TRBD1. The germline gives CDR1 SGHTA, CDR2 FQGNSA. The V segment lost 5 bases and the J segment 2 bases; nucleotides outside the gene matches: 2. The CDR3 runs 13 residues. The CDR3 protein is CASSPDRNYGYTF. The sequenced CDR3 bases are TGTGCCAGCAGCCCGGACAGGAACTATGGC.

On this clone itself: The sequenced fragment ends 3 residues before the CDR3 boundary, so the rest is inferred from the germline J gene. This rearrangement joins TRBV2 to TRBJ2-2; TRBD2 matches at 11 bases. J was trimmed by 9 bases and V by 0 bases; bases with no gene match: 9. The CDR3 has 17 amino acids. Germline V gene lookup returns CDR1 SNHLY and CDR2 FYNNEI. CDR3 DNA, as far as it was read: TGTGCCAGCAGTGAAGCGAGTCTAGCGGGGGGCGCGTGGGAG. Amino acids: CASSEASLAGGAWE. The entire CDR3 reads CASSEASLAGGAWELFF.

Turning to this clone: The read ends 3 residues shy of where the CDR3 ends; the end is completed using the germline J gene. The rearrangement links TRBV6-2 or TRBV6-3 to TRBJ2-7; TRBD2 is a possible D gene (5 bases). The CDR3 covers 15 residues. Germline V gene sequence: CDR1 MNHEY, CDR2 SVGEGT. V was trimmed by 6 bases and J by 2 bases, leaving 17 bases between them. CDR3: CASSPPPGFTYEQYF. The CDR3 bases that were read are TGTGCCAGCAGCCCCCCCCCGGGGTTTACCTACGAG.